This TCR beta chain was captured in a study of T cells in Graves' hyperthyroidism and ophthalmopathy. The CDR3 covers 18 residues. V was pared by 6 bases and J by 3 bases, with 15 bases of the junction left unmatched. CDR1 is ENHRY and CDR2 is SYGVKD in the germline V gene. The study defined stable Graves' hyperthyroidism as no ophthalmopathy progression within 18 months. Diagnoses used clinical symptoms, serum thyroxine and TRAb, thyroid ultrasound and orbital computed tomography. Findings and caveats of the study: Separating ophthalmopathy from stable hyperthyroidism was achieved by a 13 V-J model. Peripheral blood also featured most of the thyroid clonotypes expanded above 0.001.

Amplified TCR beta CDR3 regions derived from RNA transcripts. During a first-round RT-PCR of the TCR CDR3, the HTBI primer set was used. TCRdb fed the multiplex PCR reads into MiXCR, producing one record per CDR3 protein. The top ten clones hold more than 7.5% of a sample with 450,000 to 700,000 distinct CDR3 sequences, about 43% of them seen once. Ten or more counts support this clonotype. Its target is not known. Sequenced input: peripheral blood or thyroid tissue (not recorded which). The TCR was taken from a woman under 30 with Graves' hyperthyroidism. V is TRBV10-3 and J is TRBJ1-1, with 11 bases aligning to TRBD1. DNA for the CDR3: TGTGCCATCAGAGCTCTCCGACCGGGACAGGGGGTAGACACTGAAGCTTTCTTT. Its protein is CAIRALRPGQGVDTEAFF.